Only one count was recorded for the clone carrying this TCR beta chain. This sample was taken from a study of cytomegalovirus exposure and HLA in healthy donors. PCR involved 60 Vbeta and 13 Jbeta primers. Sequenced by immunoSEQ multiplex PCR; TCRdb stores in-frame clones only, minus some. The sample yields 95,000 to 150,000 clones, around 66% seen once. The sequence was collected from a woman between 40 and 50 years old in good health and CMV-seropositive. Sequenced material: PBMCs.

CDR3 residues: CASSQGLSGSLTGELFF. The CDR3 DNA sequence: TGTGCCAGCAGCCAAGGCTTGTCGGGGAGTCTTACCGGGGAGCTGTTTTTT. The gene calls are TRBV4-2 and TRBJ2-2, with D maybe TRBD2 (5 bases). In germline, CDR1 is LGHNA, CDR2 YNFKEQ. The length of the CDR3 is 17 residues. Trimming shortened V by 1 base and J by 5 bases, and 17 bases separated the two germline ends.